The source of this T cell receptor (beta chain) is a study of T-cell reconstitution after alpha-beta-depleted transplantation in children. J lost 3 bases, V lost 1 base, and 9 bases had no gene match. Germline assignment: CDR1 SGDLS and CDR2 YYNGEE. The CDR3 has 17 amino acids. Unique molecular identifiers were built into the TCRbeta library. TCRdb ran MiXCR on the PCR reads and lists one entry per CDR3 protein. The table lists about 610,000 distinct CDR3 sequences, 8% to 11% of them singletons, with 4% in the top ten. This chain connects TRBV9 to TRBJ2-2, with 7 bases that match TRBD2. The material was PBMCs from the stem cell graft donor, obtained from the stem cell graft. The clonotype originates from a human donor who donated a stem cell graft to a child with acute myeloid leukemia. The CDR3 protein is CASSVPPQGGDTGELFF. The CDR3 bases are TGTGCCAGCAGCGTACCCCCCCAGGGAGGGGACACCGGGGAGCTGTTTTTT.